The 21 T cell receptor beta chains reported below all come from one sample, sequenced in a study of blood T cell repertoires in COVID-19. Data came from immunoSEQ multiplex PCR; TCRdb stores just in-frame clones and leaves some out. Altogether hundreds of thousands of clones are present, about 88% being singletons, with the ten largest covering approximately 1.5%. Sequenced material: PBMCs or T cells enriched from blood (not recorded which). These receptors all come from a woman aged 18 to 35 who had been exposed to COVID-19.

The chain joins TRBV27 to TRBJ2-1, with 10 positions matching TRBD2. Trimming took 6 bases from V and 4 from J; bases not matched to a gene: 3. This CDR3 spans 14 amino acids. Germline V gives CDR1 MNHEY, CDR2 SMNVEV (reference sequence). In DNA, the CDR3 is TGTGCCAGCAGCCCACTAGCGGGGTACAATGAGCAGTTCTTC. Residues: CASSPLAGYNEQFF.

The table lists this clone with a count of one. The V gene is TRBV4-2, the J gene TRBJ1-2; 8 nucleotides agree with TRBD1. This CDR3 comprises 15 residues. J was trimmed by 4 bases and V by 1 base; bases with no gene match: 5. The germline gives CDR1 LGHNA, CDR2 YNFKEQ. CDR3 sequence: CASSQGTGLIYGYTF. The CDR3, as DNA: TGTGCCAGCAGCCAAGGGACAGGGTTAATCTATGGCTACACCTTC.

The chain joins TRBV7-2 to TRBJ1-4; the D gene is possibly TRBD1 (5 bases). The CDR3 sequence is 17 residues long. Looked up from germline, CDR1 is SGHTA and CDR2 is FQGNSA. V lost 2 bases and J 1 base, leaving 14 bases between the germline ends. CDR3 nucleotide sequence: TGTGCCAGCAGCTTAACCGTGGGGGGGGGAACTAATGAAAAACTGTTTTTT. It specifies CASSLTVGGGTNEKLFF.

CDR3 sequence (DNA): TGTGCCAGCAGCCTACGACAGAATTACGAGCAGTACTTC. This translates into CASSLRQNYEQYF. The J gene is TRBJ2-7, the V gene TRBV7-2; D perhaps matches TRBD1 (5 bases). Germline V CDR1 and CDR2: SGHTA, FQGNSA. The V gene lost 5 bases and the J gene lost 4 bases, with 12 bases spanning the gap. The CDR3 is 13 amino acids.

The chain is built from TRBV5-1 and TRBJ2-5, with TRBD2 matching 8 bases. V was clipped by 4 bases and J by 3 bases; unmatched bases: 8. This CDR3 is built from 15 residues. In germline, CDR1 is SGHRS, CDR2 YFSETQ. The CDR3 is CASSLTRGGEETQYF. The CDR3 bases are TGCGCCAGCAGCCTGACCCGGGGGGGGGAAGAGACCCAGTACTTC.

This chain links TRBV6-5 with TRBJ1-5, with a tentative D call TRBD1 (5 bases). Germline V gene lookup returns CDR1 MNHEY and CDR2 SVGAGI. Trimming took off 6 bases at V and 0 bases at J, with 12 bases between the two ends. CDR3 length equals 15 residues. Here the CDR3 reads CASSTGDYSNQPQHF. The CDR3 coding sequence is TGTGCCAGCAGCACGGGGGATTATAGCAATCAGCCCCAGCATTTT.

V usage is TRBV6-5 and J usage is TRBJ2-1; 8 bases line up with TRBD1. The CDR3 runs 16 residues. The ends lost 4 bases at V and 4 bases at J; junction bases unmatched: 9. Germline lookup yields CDR1 MNHEY and CDR2 SVGAGI. Here the CDR3 DNA reads TGTGCCAGCAGTTTTGAGGTCAGGGGGCTATACAATGAGCAGTTCTTC. Encoded protein: CASSFEVRGLYNEQFF.

The chain has TRBV5-3 and TRBJ2-5; D perhaps matches TRBD2 (5 bases). TRBV5-3 is treated as an ORF (open reading frame) with a function not yet certain. Trimming took 4 bases from V and 0 from J, leaving 10 bases between them. CDR3 length equals 14 residues. Written as DNA, the CDR3 is TGTGCCAGAAGCGTGACTATGAACCAAGAGACCCAGTACTTC. This encodes CARSVTMNQETQYF.

This rearrangement joins TRBV28 to TRBJ1-2; a possible D gene is TRBD1 (6 bases). Per germline, CDR1 MDHEN and CDR2 SYDVKM. The CDR3 length is 13 residues. The V gene lost 4 bases and the J gene lost 8 bases, with 14 bases spanning the gap. This chain's CDR3 is CASSSPGEAGYTF. The CDR3 region has the DNA TGTGCCAGCAGTTCTCCAGGGGAAGCAGGCTACACCTTC.

The chain combines TRBV7-9 with TRBJ2-7, with 8 bases lining up with TRBD1. V lost 5 bases, J lost 4 bases, and 10 bases stayed unmatched. Germline CDR1 SEHNR, CDR2 FQNEAQ (reference sequence). This CDR3 comprises 15 residues. The CDR3, as DNA: TGTGCCAGCAGCCATCCCGGGACAGGCATATACGAGCAGTACTTC. As protein: CASSHPGTGIYEQYF.

CDR3 loop: CASSYARTGEYEQYF. Written as DNA, the CDR3 is TGTGCCAGCAGCTATGCTAGGACAGGGGAGTACGAGCAGTACTTC. This chain connects TRBV7-2 to TRBJ2-7; TRBD1 matches 9 bases. V shed 4 bases and J 4 bases; nucleotides not matched to a gene: 8. Germline V CDR1 and CDR2: SGHTA, FQGNSA. The CDR3 is 15 amino acids.

This chain links TRBV5-6 with TRBJ1-3; tentatively, D is TRBD1 (5 bases). Germline CDR1 SGHDT, CDR2 YYEEEE. Trimming removed 0 bases from V and 2 bases from J, with 9 bases in between. CDR3 length: 15 residues. The CDR3 region has the DNA TGTGCCAGCAGCTTGGGGTCGGGGGCTGGAAACACCATATATTTT. This codes for CASSLGSGAGNTIYF.

This clone was seen a few times. The chain combines TRBV6-2 or TRBV6-3 with TRBJ2-1; TRBD2 matches 8 bases. Germline values: CDR1 MNHEY, CDR2 SVGEGT. The CDR3 has 18 residues. V lost 3 bases, J lost 8 bases, and 18 bases stayed unmatched. CDR3 coding DNA: TGTGCCAGCAGTTATCTGTCCCTAGCGGGTCCTTTAGACTATGAGCAGTTCTTC. The encoded protein is CASSYLSLAGPLDYEQFF.

The rearrangement links TRBV19 to TRBJ1-1; D gene unclear. V lost 3 bases and J 4 bases, leaving 12 bases between the germline ends. Germline-derived CDR1 and CDR2 are LNHDA and SQIVND (reference sequence). The CDR3 runs to 14 residues. The CDR3 sequence: CASSISGRFTEAFF. The CDR3 DNA follows: TGTGCCAGTAGTATTTCGGGAAGGTTCACTGAAGCTTTCTTT.

The chain is built from TRBV25-1 and TRBJ2-5; 9 nucleotides agree with TRBD2. The CDR3 runs 15 residues. The germline gives CDR1 MGHDK, CDR2 SYGVNS. V was clipped by 6 bases and J by 5 bases; unmatched bases: 10. The CDR3 sequence: CASSRRGGAGETQYF. CDR3 DNA sequence: TGTGCCAGCAGCCGTCGCGGGGGGGCCGGGGAGACCCAGTACTTC.

This sequence joins TRBV18 and TRBJ1-5; TRBD1 might be the D (5 bases). This CDR3 spans 15 amino acids. With 3 bases removed from V and 5 bases from J, the gap between germline ends came to 14 bases. Germline V gene lookup returns CDR1 KGHSH and CDR2 LQKENI. The CDR3 DNA is TGTGCCAGCTCACCGCAGGTCGGGGGAGATCAGCCCCAGCATTTT. Its translation: CASSPQVGGDQPQHF.

The chain combines TRBV3-1 (or the pseudogene TRBV3-2) with TRBJ2-5; TRBD1 is a possible D gene (6 bases). This CDR3 contains 14 residues. CDR1 is LGHDT and CDR2 is YNNKEL in the germline V gene (reference sequence). V lost 3 bases and J lost 5, with 13 bases in between. DNA of the CDR3: TGTGCCAGCAGCCACTCCCAGGGGAGTGAGACCCAGTACTTC. Translation gives CASSHSQGSETQYF.

This rearrangement joins TRBV25-1 to TRBJ2-3, with 7 bases that match TRBD1. CDR1 MGHDK and CDR2 SYGVNS come from the germline V gene. The CDR3 has 15 residues. With 1 base clipped from V and 3 bases from J, the junction kept 4 bases outside the gene matches. CDR3 residues: CASSESPGGTDTQYF. The DNA of the CDR3 is TGTGCCAGCAGTGAATCCCCAGGGGGAACAGATACGCAGTATTTT.

Regarding this clone: Other DNA sequences in the sample encode the same CDR3. This rearrangement joins TRBV3-1 (or the pseudogene TRBV3-2) to TRBJ2-7; D perhaps matches TRBD2 (6 bases). Germline CDR1 is LGHDT and CDR2 is YNNKEL (reference sequence). The CDR3 is 14 residues long. Trimming took off 1 base at V and 4 bases at J, with 11 bases between the two ends. Here the CDR3 reads CASSQAGVSYEQYF. The CDR3 DNA is TGTGCCAGCAGCCAAGCGGGGGTGAGTTACGAGCAGTACTTC.

The chain joins TRBV5-1 to TRBJ2-7; 7 bases line up with TRBD2. The V segment lost 0 bases and the J segment 3 bases; nucleotides outside the gene matches: 9. CDR1 is SGHRS, CDR2 YFSETQ, per germline. This CDR3 spans 16 amino acids. The CDR3 reads CASSLAGLPNGYEQYF. The CDR3 DNA follows: TGCGCCAGCAGCTTGGCGGGACTACCAAACGGCTACGAGCAGTACTTC.

This sequence joins TRBV6-2 or TRBV6-3 and TRBJ1-5; unclear D gene. The V end lost 2 bases, the J end lost 0 bases, and 11 bases lay between the germline ends. Per the germline V gene, CDR1 is MNHEY and CDR2 is SVGEGT. The CDR3 runs to 16 residues. Here the CDR3 DNA reads TGTGCCAGCAGTTACCTCGGAGGGAATAGCAATCAGCCCCAGCATTTT. This translates into CASSYLGGNSNQPQHF.